The source of this TCR beta chain is a study of CD8+ T cells in alopecia areata. As for the study in general: Twice daily, treated patients received 5 to 10 mg of oral tofacitinib.

Sequencing used cDNA as its template, made by extracting RNA and reverse transcribing it. Clones were sequenced by immunoSEQ multiplex PCR, and TCRdb holds only the in-frame ones, with some missing. The profile shows under 300,000 clones, under 70% of them singletons. V dropped 1 base and J dropped 9 bases, with 19 bases sitting between them. Germline lookup yields CDR1 GTSNPN and CDR2 SVGIG (reference sequence). This CDR3 is built from 14 residues. This specimen was CD4+ T cells sorted from blood, taken at week 0. The chain carries TRBV30 and TRBJ2-7; D possibly matches TRBD1 or TRBD2 (6 bases each). The sequence derives from a human donor with alopecia areata. CDR3 bases: TGTGCCTGGAGTGGGGACGGGGGCGCAGTCCCGCAGTACTTC. Its translation is CAWSGDGGAVPQYF.